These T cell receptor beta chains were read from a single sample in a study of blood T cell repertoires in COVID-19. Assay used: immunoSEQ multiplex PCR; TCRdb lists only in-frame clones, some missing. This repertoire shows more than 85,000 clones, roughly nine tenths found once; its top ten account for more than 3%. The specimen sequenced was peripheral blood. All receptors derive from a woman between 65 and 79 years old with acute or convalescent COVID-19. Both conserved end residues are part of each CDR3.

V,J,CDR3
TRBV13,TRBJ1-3,CASSFGTGLRNTIYF
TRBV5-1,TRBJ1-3,CASSSGQGGSGNTIYF
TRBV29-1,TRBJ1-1,CSVGQLKNTEAFF
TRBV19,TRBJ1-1,CASSQDTSTEAFF
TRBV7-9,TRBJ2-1,CASSLAGWAGGDNEQFF
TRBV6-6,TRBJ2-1,CASSYSRQGEFF
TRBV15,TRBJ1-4,CATSGDSGANEKLFF
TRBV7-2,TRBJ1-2,CASSLEGTGVTYGYTF
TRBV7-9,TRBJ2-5,CASSSQGGAAETQYF
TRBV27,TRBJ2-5,CASSLAGGRETQYF
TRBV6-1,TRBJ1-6,CASSEAGPNSPLHF
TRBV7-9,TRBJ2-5,CASTRAPGQGVWKTQYF
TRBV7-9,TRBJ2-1,CASSLVGGGAFVEQFF
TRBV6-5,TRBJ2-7,CASRRRGDSYEQYF
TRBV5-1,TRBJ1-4,CASSPKDRGREKLFF
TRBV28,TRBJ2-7,CASSSLTGGSYEQYF
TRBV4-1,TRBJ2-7,CASSFGGSYEQYF
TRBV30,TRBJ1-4,CAWSVGRGSATNEKLFF
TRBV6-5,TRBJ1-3,CASSQPRGTGNTIYF
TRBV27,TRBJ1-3,CASSYPGQGRVGNTIYF
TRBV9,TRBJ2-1,CASSKGGHEQFF
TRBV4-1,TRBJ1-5,CASSQVDREGQPQHF
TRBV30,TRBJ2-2,CAWSFAAGELFF
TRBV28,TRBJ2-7,CASSLYSYEQYF
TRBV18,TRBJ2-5,CASSQPGLAAQETQYF
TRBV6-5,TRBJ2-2,CASSYGTSPRSGELFF
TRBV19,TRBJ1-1,CASSRRQMNTEAFF
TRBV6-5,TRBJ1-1,CASRMTGPNTEAFF
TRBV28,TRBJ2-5,CASSGTSGGETQYF
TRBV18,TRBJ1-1,CASSPGWPTGDNTEAFF
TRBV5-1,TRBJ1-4,CASSLDRNEKLFF
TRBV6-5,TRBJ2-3,CASRPGAGFTDTQYF
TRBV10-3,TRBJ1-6,CAIAGGTNSPLHF
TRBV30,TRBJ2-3,CAWTQQSVADTQYF
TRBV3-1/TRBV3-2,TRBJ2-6,CASSRTSGTGANVLTF